Listed here is a single T cell receptor (beta chain). This record comes from a study of T cells after somatic rescue of genetic block. The junction had 6 bases not matched to a gene; V was cut back by 0 bases and J by 4 bases. Germline-derived CDR1 and CDR2 are MGHRA and YSYEKL. The CDR3 is 15 residues long. Using immunoSEQ multiplex PCR, the repertoire was profiled, and TCRdb retains in-frame clones only, with some absent. Of roughly 70,000 clones in the sample, around 92% were seen once. V is TRBV4-1 and J is TRBJ2-7; 7 positions agree with TRBD1. The sequenced material came from peripheral blood mononuclear cells (PBMCs). This clonotype was sampled from a man aged 40-55 years. CDR3 nucleotide sequence: TGCGCCAGCAGCCAAGAACAGGGGTTCGGTTACGAGCAGTACTTC. Protein product: CASSQEQGFGYEQYF.